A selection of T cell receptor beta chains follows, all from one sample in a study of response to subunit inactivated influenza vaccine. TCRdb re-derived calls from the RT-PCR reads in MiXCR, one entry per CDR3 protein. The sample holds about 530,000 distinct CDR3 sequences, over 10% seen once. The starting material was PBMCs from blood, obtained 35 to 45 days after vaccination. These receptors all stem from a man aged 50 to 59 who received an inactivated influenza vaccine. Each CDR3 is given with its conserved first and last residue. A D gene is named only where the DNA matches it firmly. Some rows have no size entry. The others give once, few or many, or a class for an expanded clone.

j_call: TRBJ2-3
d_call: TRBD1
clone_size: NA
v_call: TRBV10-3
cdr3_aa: CAISATGGRGTDTQYF
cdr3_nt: TGTGCCATCAGTGCCACAGGGGGGAGAGGCACAGATACGCAGTATTTT

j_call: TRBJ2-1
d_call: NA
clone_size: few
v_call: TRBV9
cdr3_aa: CASSAWASSYNEQFF
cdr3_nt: TGTGCCAGCAGCGCATGGGCGAGCTCCTACAATGAGCAGTTCTTC

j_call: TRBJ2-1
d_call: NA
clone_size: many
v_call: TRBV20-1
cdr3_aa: CSARKGYNEQFF
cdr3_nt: TGCAGTGCTAGAAAGGGATACAATGAGCAGTTCTTC

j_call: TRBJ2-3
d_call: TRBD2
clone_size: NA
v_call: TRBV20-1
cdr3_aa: CSARRRGAVADTQYF
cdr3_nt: TGCAGTGCTAGGAGGCGGGGGGCGGTGGCAGATACGCAGTATTTT

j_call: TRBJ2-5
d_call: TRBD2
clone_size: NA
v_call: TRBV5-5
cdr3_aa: CASSPGRGDQETQYF
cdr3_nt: TGTGCCAGCAGCCCGGGGCGGGGGGACCAAGAGACCCAGTACTTC

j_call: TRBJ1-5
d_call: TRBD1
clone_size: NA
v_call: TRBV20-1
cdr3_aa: CSARKDREVQPQHF
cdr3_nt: TGCAGTGCTAGAAAGGACAGGGAAGTTCAGCCCCAGCATTTT

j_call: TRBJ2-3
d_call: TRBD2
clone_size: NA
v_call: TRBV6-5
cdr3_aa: CASSYNISGRSSTDTQYF
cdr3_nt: TGTGCCAGCAGTTACAATATTAGCGGGAGGAGTAGCACAGATACGCAGTATTTT

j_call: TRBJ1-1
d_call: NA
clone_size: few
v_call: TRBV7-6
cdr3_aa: CASSERSRDGTEAFF
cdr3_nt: TGTGCCAGCAGCGAGAGGTCCAGGGATGGTACTGAAGCTTTCTTT

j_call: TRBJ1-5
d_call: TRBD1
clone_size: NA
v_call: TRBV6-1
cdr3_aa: CATKQGVYQPQHF
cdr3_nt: TGTGCCACAAAACAGGGGGTCTATCAGCCCCAGCATTTT

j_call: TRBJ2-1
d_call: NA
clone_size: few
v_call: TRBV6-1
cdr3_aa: CASSRGWASYNEQFF
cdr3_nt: TGTGCCAGCAGTAGGGGGTGGGCCTCCTACAATGAGCAGTTCTTC

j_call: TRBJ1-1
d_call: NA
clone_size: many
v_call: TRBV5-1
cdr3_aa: CASSSPGNTEAFF
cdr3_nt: TGCGCCAGCAGTTCCCCTGGGAACACTGAAGCTTTCTTT

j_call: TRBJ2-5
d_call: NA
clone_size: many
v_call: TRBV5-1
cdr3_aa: CASSSGQETQYF
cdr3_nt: TGTGCCAGCAGCTCGGGTCAAGAGACCCAGTACTTC

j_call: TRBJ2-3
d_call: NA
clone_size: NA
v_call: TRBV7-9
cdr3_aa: CASSLVRNTQYF
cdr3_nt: TGTGCCAGCAGCTTAGTGAGGAATACGCAGTATTTT

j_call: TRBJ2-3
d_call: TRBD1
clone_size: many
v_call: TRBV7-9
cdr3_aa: CASSLGTVSTDTQYF
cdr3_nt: TGTGCCAGCAGCCTTGGGACAGTAAGCACAGATACGCAGTATTTT

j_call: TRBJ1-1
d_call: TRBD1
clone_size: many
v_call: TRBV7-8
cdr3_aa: CASSRVYSGGTEAFF
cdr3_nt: TGTGCCAGCAGCCGCGTCTATTCAGGGGGCACTGAAGCTTTCTTT

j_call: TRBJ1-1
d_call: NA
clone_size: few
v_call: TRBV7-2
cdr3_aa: CASSLGLRTEAFF
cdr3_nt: TGTGCCAGCAGCTTGGGCCTTCGCACTGAAGCTTTCTTT

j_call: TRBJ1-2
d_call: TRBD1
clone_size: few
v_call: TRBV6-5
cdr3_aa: CASSYVGGTGLNYTF
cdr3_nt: TGTGCCAGCAGTTACGTTGGCGGGACAGGCCTTAATTACACCTTC

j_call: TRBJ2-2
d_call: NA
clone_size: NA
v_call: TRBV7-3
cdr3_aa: CASSAGPGVTGELFF
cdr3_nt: TGTGCCAGCAGTGCCGGCCCAGGGGTGACCGGGGAGCTGTTTTTT

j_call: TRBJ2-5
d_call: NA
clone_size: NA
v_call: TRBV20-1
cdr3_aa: CSARRPLGVQETQYF
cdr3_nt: TGCAGTGCTAGACGGCCCCTAGGGGTCCAAGAGACCCAGTACTTC

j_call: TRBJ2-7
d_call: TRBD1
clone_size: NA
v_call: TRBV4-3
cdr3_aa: CASSPGTGTNYEQYF
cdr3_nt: TGCGCCAGCAGCCCGGGGACAGGGACCAACTACGAGCAGTACTTC

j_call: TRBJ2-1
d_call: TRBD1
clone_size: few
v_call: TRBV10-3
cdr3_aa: CAIKRTGGGGEQFF
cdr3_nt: TGTGCCATCAAAAGGACAGGGGGTGGGGGTGAGCAGTTCTTC

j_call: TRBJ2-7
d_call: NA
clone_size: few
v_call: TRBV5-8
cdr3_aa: CASRSPSALGREQYF
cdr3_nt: TGTGCCAGCCGTTCCCCTAGCGCCCTGGGTCGCGAGCAGTACTTC

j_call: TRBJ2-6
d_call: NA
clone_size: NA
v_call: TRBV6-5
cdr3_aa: CAIGSGANVLTF
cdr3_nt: TGTGCCATCGGCTCTGGGGCCAACGTCCTGACTTTC

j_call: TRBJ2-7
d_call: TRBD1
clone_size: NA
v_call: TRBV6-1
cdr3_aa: CASTSGQGTYEQYF
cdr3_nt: TGTGCCAGCACCAGCGGACAGGGCACGTACGAGCAGTACTTC

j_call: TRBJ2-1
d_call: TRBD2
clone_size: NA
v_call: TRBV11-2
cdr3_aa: CASSPLSGRLYNEQFF
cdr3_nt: TGTGCCAGCAGCCCTTTAAGCGGGAGACTCTACAATGAGCAGTTCTTC

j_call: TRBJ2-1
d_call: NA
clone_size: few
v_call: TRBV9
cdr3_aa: CASGRNYNEQFF
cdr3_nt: TGTGCCTCAGGAAGAAATTACAATGAGCAGTTCTTC

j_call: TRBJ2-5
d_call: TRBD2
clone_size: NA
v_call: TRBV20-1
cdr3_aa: CSATGLAGEQETQYF
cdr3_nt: TGCAGTGCCACCGGACTAGCGGGGGAACAAGAGACCCAGTACTTC

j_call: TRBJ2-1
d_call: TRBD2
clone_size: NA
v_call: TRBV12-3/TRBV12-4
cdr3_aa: CASSRPRLAGVNEQFF
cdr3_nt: TGTGCCAGCAGCCGACCCCGACTAGCGGGAGTAAATGAGCAGTTCTTC

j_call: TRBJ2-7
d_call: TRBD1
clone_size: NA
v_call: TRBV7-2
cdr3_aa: CASSRTGTGGIDYEQYF
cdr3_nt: TGTGCCAGCAGCCGGACCGGGACAGGGGGGATAGACTACGAGCAGTACTTC

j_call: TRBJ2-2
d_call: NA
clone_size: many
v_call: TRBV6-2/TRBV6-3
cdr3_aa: CASGNTGELFF
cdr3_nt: TGTGCCAGCGGTAACACCGGGGAGCTGTTTTTT

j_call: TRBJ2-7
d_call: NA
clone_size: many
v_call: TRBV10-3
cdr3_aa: CAIREGGQGYEQYF
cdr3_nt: TGTGCCATCAGGGAGGGGGGGCAGGGTTACGAGCAGTACTTC